Listed below are T cell receptor beta chains from one sample, sequenced in a study of T-cell memory formation after mild COVID-19. TCRdb reprocessed the 5' RACE reads via MiXCR and lists one record per CDR3 protein. Among about 470,000 distinct CDR3 sequences listed, 18% were seen once. Sample: PBMCs or a T cell subset sorted from them (not recorded which). The origin of the receptors is an adult woman who had mild COVID-19 (a few samples of this study predate the infection). Cell type and time point are not known. Each CDR3 is given with its conserved first and last residue. The D gene is left open where the match is weak. Clone size is given for some rows only: seen once, a few or many times, or a class if the clone is expanded.

cdr3_nt | cdr3_aa | clone_size | v_call | d_call | j_call
TGTGCCAGCAGTGAAGCCGTTCCGGGGGCTTTTGGGGCCAACGTCCTGACTTTC | CASSEAVPGAFGANVLTF | few | TRBV2 | . | TRBJ2-6
TGTGCCAGCAGCCGGGACGGCGGAGGGGAGACCCAGTACTTC | CASSRDGGGETQYF | few | TRBV2 | . | TRBJ2-5
TGTGCCTGGAGTGTGGTGGGGACAGCCGTTAATGAGCAGTTCTTC | CAWSVVGTAVNEQFF | . | TRBV30 | TRBD1 | TRBJ2-1
TGCAGTGCTAGAGATGAAGGCTCCGGAAACACCATATATTTT | CSARDEGSGNTIYF | few | TRBV20-1 | . | TRBJ1-3
TGCGCCAGCAGCTTGGGAGGGACAGGGATCCACGAGCAGTACTTC | CASSLGGTGIHEQYF | . | TRBV5-1 | TRBD1 | TRBJ2-7
TGTGCCAGCAGGACAGGGATTCCAAATTCACCCCTCCACTTT | CASRTGIPNSPLHF | . | TRBV12-3/TRBV12-4 | TRBD1 | TRBJ1-6
TGTGCCAGCAGTAACGGACAGGGGGCCCGCGGCTATGGCTACACCTTC | CASSNGQGARGYGYTF | few | TRBV7-6 | TRBD1 | TRBJ1-2
TGTGCCAGCAGTCCCCGGGCCAAGGGATACTATGGCTACACCTTC | CASSPRAKGYYGYTF | . | TRBV12-3/TRBV12-4 | . | TRBJ1-2
TGTGCCAGCAGCTCGGGGACTATGGGTACGCAGTATTTT | CASSSGTMGTQYF | few | TRBV7-3 | TRBD2 | TRBJ2-3
TGTGCCAGTAACCACCGGGACACCCGAGAGGGCCAGTACTTC | CASNHRDTREGQYF | . | TRBV19 | . | TRBJ2-5
TGTGCCACCAGTGATGGGACTAGCGGGAGGTACACCGGGGAGCTGTTTTTT | CATSDGTSGRYTGELFF | . | TRBV24-1 | TRBD2 | TRBJ2-2
TGTGCCAGCAGCTGGGGGGACAGGGGGCCGAGCGAAGCTTTCTTT | CASSWGDRGPSEAFF | . | TRBV7-2 | TRBD1 | TRBJ1-1
TGTGCCACCAGTGACTCCGCAAGGGCCAACGTCCTGACTTTC | CATSDSARANVLTF | few | TRBV24-1 | . | TRBJ2-6
TGTGCCAGTAGAAGGGACACCGTTAGCAATCAGCCCCAGCATTTT | CASRRDTVSNQPQHF | many | TRBV19 | . | TRBJ1-5
TGTGCCAGCAGGACAGCTTTAACTGAAGCTTTCTTT | CASRTALTEAFF | . | TRBV6-2/TRBV6-3 | . | TRBJ1-1
TGCAGTGCTAGGGGACAGGGGGGAACCGGGGAGCTGTTTTTT | CSARGQGGTGELFF | few | TRBV20-1 | TRBD1 | TRBJ2-2
TGTGCCAGCAGCCCCGCCTCACAGGCGAGCTCCTACGAGCAGTACTTC | CASSPASQASSYEQYF | . | TRBV4-2 | . | TRBJ2-7
TGCGCCAGCAGCCTTCTTCAGGGGGTAGATGGCTACACCTTC | CASSLLQGVDGYTF | few | TRBV4-3 | TRBD1 | TRBJ1-2
TGTGCCAGCAGCTCTTTTTGGGGGGGCGCGAACGAGCAGTACTTC | CASSSFWGGANEQYF | . | TRBV6-2/TRBV6-3 | . | TRBJ2-7
TGTGCCAGCTCCGAGGACGGAGGTCTGGTGGAGACCCAGTACTTC | CASSEDGGLVETQYF | . | TRBV2 | . | TRBJ2-5
TGTGCCAGCAGCTTTAACCCGGGACAGGGGGCCTCCGGGCAGTTCTTC | CASSFNPGQGASGQFF | few | TRBV5-6 | TRBD1 | TRBJ2-1
TGTGCCAGCTCACCACCCGACAGGGTGGTATACAATGAGCAGTTCTTC | CASSPPDRVVYNEQFF | . | TRBV18 | TRBD1 | TRBJ2-1
TGCGCCAGCAGCCAAGATCGACTAGCGAGGGGCCAGTACTTC | CASSQDRLARGQYF | . | TRBV4-1 | TRBD2 | TRBJ2-5
TGTGCCAGCAGTCCCCAGGATCCAGAGACCCAGTACTTC | CASSPQDPETQYF | few | TRBV12-3/TRBV12-4 | . | TRBJ2-5
TGCGCCAGCAATAACGGTTTCGGCTCCTACAATGAGCAGTTCTTC | CASNNGFGSYNEQFF | few | TRBV5-1 | . | TRBJ2-1
TGTGCCAGCAGCGTATATACATCCGGGGAGCTGTTTTTT | CASSVYTSGELFF | . | TRBV9 | . | TRBJ2-2
TGTGCCAGCAGCTTTTCACAGGGGTACGAGCAGTACTTC | CASSFSQGYEQYF | many | TRBV7-2 | TRBD1 | TRBJ2-7
TGTGCCACCAGTTCGATCTCACCCCTCCACTTT | CATSSISPLHF | . | TRBV24-1 | . | TRBJ1-6
TGTGCCAGCAGCGGGACAGGTTATTTCGGCAATCAGCCCCAGCATTTT | CASSGTGYFGNQPQHF | few | TRBV12-3/TRBV12-4 | TRBD1 | TRBJ1-5
TGCAGCGTTGAAGGTGGCGGTAGCGGGAGGTCGGAGACCCAGTACTTC | CSVEGGGSGRSETQYF | . | TRBV29-1 | TRBD2 | TRBJ2-5
TGTGCCACCAGTGATTCGCCCGGGGAGCTGTTTTTT | CATSDSPGELFF | . | TRBV24-1 | . | TRBJ2-2
TGTGCCAGCGGCCGTTTTGTTGGGGGCGCCGGGTTCGTTAACACTGAAGCTTTCTTT | CASGRFVGGAGFVNTEAFF | once | TRBV11-2 | . | TRBJ1-1
TGTGCCAGCACCACGGACAGCTACAATGAGCAGTTCTTC | CASTTDSYNEQFF | many | TRBV7-9 | . | TRBJ2-1
TGCGCCAGCAGCTTGCCGGACACTGAAGCTTTCTTT | CASSLPDTEAFF | few | TRBV5-1 | . | TRBJ1-1
TGTGCCGGGAGGGGGCCCTCCTACGAGCAGTACTTC | CAGRGPSYEQYF | few | TRBV30 | . | TRBJ2-7
TGTGCCAGCAAAGGGGGACAGGCTAAAGGCAAAAACATTCAGTACTTC | CASKGGQAKGKNIQYF | many | TRBV6-5 | TRBD1 | TRBJ2-4
TGCGCCAGCAGCCGCCCGGGACTAGCGGGAGGCCGTGAGCAGTTCTTC | CASSRPGLAGGREQFF | . | TRBV4-3 | TRBD2 | TRBJ2-1
TGTGCCAGCAGCGGCTCGGGAGGCGAAAAACTGTTTTTT | CASSGSGGEKLFF | . | TRBV5-6 | . | TRBJ1-4
TGTGCCAGCAGTTTAAGGGGACAGGTTCGGGGCTACGAGCAGTACTTC | CASSLRGQVRGYEQYF | . | TRBV28 | TRBD1 | TRBJ2-7
TGCAGTGCTAGGCCCCAGTTCGCGAACACCGGGGAGCTGTTTTTT | CSARPQFANTGELFF | . | TRBV20-1 | . | TRBJ2-2
TGTGCCAGCAGTCTCCGACATTTGGATACGCAGTATTTT | CASSLRHLDTQYF | . | TRBV27 | . | TRBJ2-3
TGTGCCAGCAGGGGTATGTCTTCGGCTAATGAAAAACTGTTTTTT | CASRGMSSANEKLFF | few | TRBV12-3/TRBV12-4 | . | TRBJ1-4
TGTGCCAGCAGCTGGGGACAGGGGGCTTCCGAGCAGTACTTC | CASSWGQGASEQYF | . | TRBV5-5 | TRBD1 | TRBJ2-7
TGTGCCAGCTCGGTGGAACTAGTGGAGACCCAGTACTTC | CASSVELVETQYF | few | TRBV18 | . | TRBJ2-5
TGTGCCAGCAGTGAATGGACTAGTCAGGGAGATACGCAGTATTTT | CASSEWTSQGDTQYF | . | TRBV25-1 | TRBD2 | TRBJ2-3
TGTGCCAGCAGTTCACAGGGTCCCGGGGAGCTGTTTTTT | CASSSQGPGELFF | . | TRBV12-3/TRBV12-4 | . | TRBJ2-2
TGTGCCAGCAGTCCCTTAGCGGGAGGGCTCCAAGAGACCCAGTACTTC | CASSPLAGGLQETQYF | . | TRBV7-6 | TRBD2 | TRBJ2-5
TGTGCCACCAGTGAGACCACACGGGATACGCAGTATTTT | CATSETTRDTQYF | once | TRBV24-1 | . | TRBJ2-3
TGTGCCAGCAGTCCCGCGACAGGTGGGGAAGGCTATGGCTACACCTTC | CASSPATGGEGYGYTF | few | TRBV28 | . | TRBJ1-2
TGTGCCAGCAGCCCGGGGGATACTAGCACAGATACGCAGTATTTT | CASSPGDTSTDTQYF | . | TRBV9 | . | TRBJ2-3
TGTGCCAGCAGCTTAGGTCCCCCCAACTCTGGAAACACCATATATTTT | CASSLGPPNSGNTIYF | . | TRBV7-2 | . | TRBJ1-3
TGCAGTGCTAGAAAAACGGGAAATACAGGGGATCAGCCCCAGCATTTT | CSARKTGNTGDQPQHF | . | TRBV20-1 | TRBD1 | TRBJ1-5
TGTGCCAGTCACCCGACAGGGAACACTGAAGCTTTCTTT | CASHPTGNTEAFF | . | TRBV5-4 | . | TRBJ1-1
TGTGCCAGCACCAACAGAGGAATGAACACTGAAGCTTTCTTT | CASTNRGMNTEAFF | few | TRBV6-1 | . | TRBJ1-1
TGCGCCAGCTCCCCGGAATCGACAGGGCCCTACGAGCAGTACTTC | CASSPESTGPYEQYF | few | TRBV5-1 | TRBD1 | TRBJ2-7
TGTGCCGGGAACCGACAGGGCTTAACTGAAGCTTTCTTT | CAGNRQGLTEAFF | . | TRBV30 | TRBD1 | TRBJ1-1
TGTGCCAGCAGCCGTCCGGGACTAGCGGGGGGGTCCTACAATGAGCAGTTCTTC | CASSRPGLAGGSYNEQFF | few | TRBV5-6 | TRBD2 | TRBJ2-1